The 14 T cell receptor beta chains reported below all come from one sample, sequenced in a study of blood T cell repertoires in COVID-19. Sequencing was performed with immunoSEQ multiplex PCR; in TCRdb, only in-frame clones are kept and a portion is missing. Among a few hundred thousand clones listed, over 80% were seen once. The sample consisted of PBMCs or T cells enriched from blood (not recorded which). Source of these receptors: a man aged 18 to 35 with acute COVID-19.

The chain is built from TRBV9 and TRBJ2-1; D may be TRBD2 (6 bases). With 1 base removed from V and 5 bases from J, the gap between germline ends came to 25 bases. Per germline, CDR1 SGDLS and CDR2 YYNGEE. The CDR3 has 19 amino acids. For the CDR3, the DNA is TGTGCCAGCAGCGTAAACAAGATCGATGGGGCTAGCGTTAACAATGAGCAGTTCTTC. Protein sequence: CASSVNKIDGASVNNEQFF.

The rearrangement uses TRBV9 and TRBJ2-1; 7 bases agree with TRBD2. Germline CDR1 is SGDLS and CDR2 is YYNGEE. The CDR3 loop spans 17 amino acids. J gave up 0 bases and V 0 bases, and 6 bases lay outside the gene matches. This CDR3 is CASSVAVRGSSYNEQFF. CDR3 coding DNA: TGTGCCAGCAGCGTAGCGGTCCGCGGGAGCTCCTACAATGAGCAGTTCTTC. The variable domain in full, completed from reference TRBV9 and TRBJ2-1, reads DSGVTQTPKHLITATGQRVTLRCSPRSGDLSVYWYQQSLDQGLQFLIQYYNGEERAKGNILERFSAQQFPDLHSELNLSSLELGDSALYFCASSVAVRGSSYNEQFFGPGTRLTVL.

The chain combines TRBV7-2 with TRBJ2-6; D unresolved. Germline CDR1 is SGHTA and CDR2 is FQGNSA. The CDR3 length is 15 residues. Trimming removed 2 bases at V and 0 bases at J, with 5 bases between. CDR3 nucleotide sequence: TGTGCCAGCAGCTTAAGAGTCTCTGGGGCCAACGTCCTGACTTTC. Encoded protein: CASSLRVSGANVLTF.

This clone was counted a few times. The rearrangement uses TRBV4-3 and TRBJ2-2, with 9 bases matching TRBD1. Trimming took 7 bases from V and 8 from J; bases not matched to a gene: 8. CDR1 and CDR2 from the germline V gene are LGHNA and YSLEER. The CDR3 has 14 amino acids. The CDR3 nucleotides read TGCGCCAGCAACCACAGGGGGCTAGTAGGGGAGCTGTTTTTT. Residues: CASNHRGLVGELFF.

The CDR3 loop is CASSLVTSGRAINEQFF. The CDR3 DNA sequence: TGTGCCAGCAGCTTGGTGACTAGCGGGAGGGCCATCAATGAGCAGTTCTTC. This sequence joins TRBV7-2 and TRBJ2-1; 14 nucleotides match TRBD2. CDR1 is SGHTA and CDR2 is FQGNSA in the germline V gene. V lost 3 bases and J lost 6; bases outside the gene matches: 7. The CDR3 loop spans 17 amino acids. The complete variable domain, with remaining parts taken from reference TRBV7-2 and TRBJ2-1, reads GAGVSQSPSNKVTEKGKDVELRCDPISGHTALYWYRQSLGQGLEFLIYFQGNSAPDKSGLPSDRFSAERTGGSVSTLTIQRTQQEDSAVYLCASSLVTSGRAINEQFFGPGTRLTVL.

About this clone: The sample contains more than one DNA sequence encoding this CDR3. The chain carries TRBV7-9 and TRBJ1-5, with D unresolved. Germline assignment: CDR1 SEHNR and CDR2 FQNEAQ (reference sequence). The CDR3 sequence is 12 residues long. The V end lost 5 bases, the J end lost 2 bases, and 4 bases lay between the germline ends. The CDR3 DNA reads TGTGCCAGCAGCCGGGGCAATCAGCCCCAGCATTTT. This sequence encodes CASSRGNQPQHF.

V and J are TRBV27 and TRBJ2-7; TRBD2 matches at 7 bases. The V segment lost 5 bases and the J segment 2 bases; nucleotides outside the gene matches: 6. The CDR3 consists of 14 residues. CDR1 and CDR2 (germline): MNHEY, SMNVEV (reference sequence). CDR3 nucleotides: TGTGCCAGCAGTCTAGGAGCGGGAACCTACGAGCAGTACTTC. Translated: CASSLGAGTYEQYF.

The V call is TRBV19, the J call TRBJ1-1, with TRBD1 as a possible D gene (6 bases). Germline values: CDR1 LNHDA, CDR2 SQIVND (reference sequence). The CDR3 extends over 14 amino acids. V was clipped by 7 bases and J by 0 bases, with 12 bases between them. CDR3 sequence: CASIPGHMNTEAFF. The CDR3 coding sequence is TGTGCCAGTATCCCGGGACATATGAACACTGAAGCTTTCTTT.

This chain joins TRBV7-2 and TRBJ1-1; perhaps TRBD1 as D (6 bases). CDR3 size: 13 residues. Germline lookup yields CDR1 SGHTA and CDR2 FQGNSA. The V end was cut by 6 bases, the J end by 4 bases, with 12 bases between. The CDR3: CASSFGGPTEAFF. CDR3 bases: TGTGCCAGCAGTTTCGGGGGGCCCACTGAAGCTTTCTTT.

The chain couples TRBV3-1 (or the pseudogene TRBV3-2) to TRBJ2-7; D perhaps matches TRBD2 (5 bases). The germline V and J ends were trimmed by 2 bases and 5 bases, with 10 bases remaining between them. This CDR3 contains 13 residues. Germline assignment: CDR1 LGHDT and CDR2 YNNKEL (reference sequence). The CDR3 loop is CASSQLGSDEQYF. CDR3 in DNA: TGTGCCAGCAGCCAATTAGGGAGCGACGAGCAGTACTTC.

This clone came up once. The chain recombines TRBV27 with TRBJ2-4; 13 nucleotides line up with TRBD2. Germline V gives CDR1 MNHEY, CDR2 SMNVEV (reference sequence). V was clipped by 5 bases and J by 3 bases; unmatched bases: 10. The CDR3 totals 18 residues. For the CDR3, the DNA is TGTGCCAGCAGTGTCGACCCTGGGACTAGCGGGATCAAAAACATTCAGTACTTC. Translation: CASSVDPGTSGIKNIQYF.

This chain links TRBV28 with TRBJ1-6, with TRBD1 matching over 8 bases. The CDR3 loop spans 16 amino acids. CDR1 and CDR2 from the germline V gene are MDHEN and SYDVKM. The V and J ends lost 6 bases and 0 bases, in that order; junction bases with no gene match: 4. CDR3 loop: CASSRQGTSYNSPLHF. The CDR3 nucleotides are TGTGCCAGCAGCCGACAGGGGACCTCCTATAATTCACCCCTCCACTTT.

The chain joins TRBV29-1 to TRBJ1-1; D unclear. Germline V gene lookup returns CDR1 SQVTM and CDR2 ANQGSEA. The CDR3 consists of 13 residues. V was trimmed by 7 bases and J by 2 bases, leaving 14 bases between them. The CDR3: CSAERLINTEAFF. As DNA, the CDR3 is TGCAGCGCCGAAAGACTGATCAACACTGAAGCTTTCTTT.

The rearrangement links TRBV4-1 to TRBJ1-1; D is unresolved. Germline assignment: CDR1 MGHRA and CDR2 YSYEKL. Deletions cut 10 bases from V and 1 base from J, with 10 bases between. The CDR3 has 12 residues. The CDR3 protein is CATLDKNTEAFF. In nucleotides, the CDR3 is TGCGCCACTTTAGATAAGAACACTGAAGCTTTCTTT.